The 2 T cell receptor beta chains below come from one sample, sequenced in a study of human T cells and chemical hapten exposure. Regarding time point: patch test 3, about 24 weeks after DPC sensitization. Stated treatment: therapeutic diphenylcyclopropenone sensitization with weekly scalp DPC. Via MiXCR, TCRdb re-called the RACE reads, giving one row per CDR3 protein. The sample contains roughly 90,000 distinct CDR3 sequences, approximately 11% of which appear only once. The sample was whole blood, taken in connection with sensitization to the hapten diphenylcyclopropenone (DPC). The receptors stem from a woman aged 30 to 39 with alopecia areata. Some clones in this sample may be carry-over from other donors' samples.

This chain joins TRBV7-9 and TRBJ1-1; 8 bases agree with TRBD1. Losses at the gene ends were 5 bases for V and 4 bases for J; bases not matched to a gene: 6. The CDR3 extends over 14 amino acids. The V gene's germline CDR1 is SEHNR and CDR2 FQNEAQ (reference sequence). The CDR3 nucleotides read TGTGCCAGCAGCAGGAGACAGGGGAGCACTGAAGCTTTCTTT. Translation gives CASSRRQGSTEAFF.

The chain recombines TRBV11-2 with TRBJ2-3, with D possibly TRBD2 on 5 matching bases. Germline V gene data show CDR1 as SGHAT and CDR2 as FQNNGV. V was clipped by 5 bases and J by 3 bases, with 12 bases between them. The CDR3 has 14 amino acids. The CDR3 nucleotides read TGTGCCAGCAGCCCAACAACTAGAACAGATACGCAGTATTTT. This sequence encodes CASSPTTRTDTQYF.